These T cell receptor beta chains were read from a single sample in a study of blood T cell repertoires in COVID-19. Sequencing used immunoSEQ multiplex PCR; TCRdb keeps in-frame clones, though not all of them. The sample lists about 410,000 clones, approximately 90% occurring once. The sequencing input was peripheral blood. These receptors were obtained from a woman aged 30 to 39 with active or convalescent COVID-19. CDR3s include the opening cysteine and the closing phenylalanine or tryptophan. A D gene is named only where the DNA matches it firmly. Where a row states a size, it is once, few, many or the class of an expanded clone; other rows omit it.

j_gene: TRBJ2-7; v_gene: TRBV5-1; d_gene: TRBD1; abundance: .; CDR3aa: CASSPRDRYEQYF; CDR3nt: TGCGCCAGCAGCCCTCGGGACAGATACGAGCAGTACTTC
j_gene: TRBJ2-5; v_gene: TRBV5-1; d_gene: .; abundance: .; CDR3aa: CASSFQETQYF; CDR3nt: TGCGCCAGCAGCTTTCAGGAGACCCAGTACTTC
j_gene: TRBJ2-2; v_gene: TRBV3-1/TRBV3-2; d_gene: TRBD2; abundance: .; CDR3aa: CASSQDVAGGAHTGELFF; CDR3nt: TGTGCCAGCAGCCAAGATGTCGCCGGGGGGGCCCACACCGGGGAGCTGTTTTTT
j_gene: TRBJ1-2; v_gene: TRBV6-5; d_gene: .; abundance: .; CDR3aa: CASTGSRTDYGYTF; CDR3nt: TGTGCCAGCACGGGGTCCCGGACCGACTATGGCTACACCTTC
j_gene: TRBJ2-2; v_gene: TRBV3-1/TRBV3-2; d_gene: TRBD1; abundance: .; CDR3aa: CASSSGTGRPAGELFF; CDR3nt: TGTGCCAGCAGCTCCGGGACAGGTCGTCCCGCCGGGGAGCTGTTTTTT
j_gene: TRBJ2-7; v_gene: TRBV11-2; d_gene: .; abundance: .; CDR3aa: CASSTGWSYEQYF; CDR3nt: TGTGCCAGCAGCACTGGCTGGAGCTACGAGCAGTACTTC
j_gene: TRBJ1-1; v_gene: TRBV6-5; d_gene: TRBD1; abundance: .; CDR3aa: CASSRTDRGNTEAFF; CDR3nt: TGTGCCAGCAGTCGGACGGACAGGGGGAACACTGAAGCTTTCTTT
j_gene: TRBJ2-7; v_gene: TRBV30; d_gene: TRBD2; abundance: .; CDR3aa: CAWSPGTSGSFEQYF; CDR3nt: TGTGCCTGGAGTCCCGGGACTAGCGGGAGTTTCGAGCAGTACTTC
j_gene: TRBJ2-7; v_gene: TRBV5-5; d_gene: .; abundance: .; CDR3aa: CASSPHPSGTYEQYF; CDR3nt: TGTGCCAGCAGCCCCCATCCGTCAGGAACCTACGAGCAGTACTTC
j_gene: TRBJ2-1; v_gene: TRBV4-1; d_gene: TRBD2; abundance: .; CDR3aa: CASSQGGYGTSVYNEQFF; CDR3nt: TGCGCCAGCAGCCAGGGGGGGTACGGGACTAGCGTATACAATGAGCAGTTCTTC
j_gene: TRBJ1-1; v_gene: TRBV7-9; d_gene: TRBD1; abundance: .; CDR3aa: CASSQGQGNTEAFF; CDR3nt: TGTGCCAGCAGCCAGGGACAGGGAAACACTGAAGCTTTCTTT
j_gene: TRBJ1-2; v_gene: TRBV10-3; d_gene: .; abundance: few; CDR3aa: CAISVNIAYGYTF; CDR3nt: TGTGCCATCAGTGTTAATATAGCTTATGGCTACACCTTC
j_gene: TRBJ2-3; v_gene: TRBV5-8; d_gene: TRBD2; abundance: .; CDR3aa: CASSLGRTSGGASDTQYF; CDR3nt: TGTGCCAGCAGCTTGGGTAGAACTAGCGGGGGGGCATCGGATACGCAGTATTTT
j_gene: TRBJ2-7; v_gene: TRBV11-3; d_gene: TRBD1; abundance: .; CDR3aa: CASSLDGTGLYEQYF; CDR3nt: TGTGCCAGCAGCTTAGACGGGACAGGCTTATACGAGCAGTACTTC
j_gene: TRBJ2-1; v_gene: TRBV4-1; d_gene: TRBD2; abundance: .; CDR3aa: CASSQDFSGGELNEQFF; CDR3nt: TGCGCCAGCAGCCAGGATTTTAGCGGGGGGGAACTCAATGAGCAGTTCTTC
j_gene: TRBJ2-1; v_gene: TRBV19; d_gene: TRBD1; abundance: few; CDR3aa: CASRREGQQQFF; CDR3nt: TGTGCCAGTAGGCGAGAGGGACAGCAGCAGTTCTTC
j_gene: TRBJ2-1; v_gene: TRBV3-1/TRBV3-2; d_gene: .; abundance: .; CDR3aa: CVVQGNDNEQFF; CDR3nt: TGTGTGGTCCAGGGGAATGACAATGAGCAGTTCTTC
j_gene: TRBJ1-1; v_gene: TRBV4-1; d_gene: TRBD1; abundance: .; CDR3aa: CASSQRGTGEYTEAFF; CDR3nt: TGCGCCAGCAGCCAACGGGGGACAGGAGAGTACACTGAAGCTTTCTTT
j_gene: TRBJ1-2; v_gene: TRBV19; d_gene: TRBD1; abundance: .; CDR3aa: CASSGDRGNYGYTF; CDR3nt: TGTGCCAGTAGTGGGGACAGGGGAAACTATGGCTACACCTTC
j_gene: TRBJ2-2; v_gene: TRBV5-1; d_gene: TRBD2; abundance: .; CDR3aa: CASSFLGLAGQLPGELFF; CDR3nt: TGCGCCAGCAGCTTCCTGGGTCTAGCGGGACAACTGCCCGGGGAGCTGTTTTTT
j_gene: TRBJ2-5; v_gene: TRBV24-1; d_gene: TRBD1; abundance: .; CDR3aa: CATSDSGQGGQTQYF; CDR3nt: TGTGCCACCAGTGATTCAGGACAGGGGGGCCAGACCCAGTACTTC
j_gene: TRBJ2-7; v_gene: TRBV10-3; d_gene: TRBD2; abundance: .; CDR3aa: CAISEPQGGRLTSFYEQYF; CDR3nt: TGTGCCATCAGTGAGCCTCAGGGAGGGAGGTTGACGTCTTTCTACGAGCAGTACTTC
j_gene: TRBJ1-1; v_gene: TRBV10-3; d_gene: .; abundance: .; CDR3aa: CAISARGMENTEAFF; CDR3nt: TGTGCCATCAGTGCCAGGGGAATGGAGAACACTGAAGCTTTCTTT
j_gene: TRBJ2-3; v_gene: TRBV10-3; d_gene: TRBD1; abundance: .; CDR3aa: CAISESVGQGSGPDTQYF; CDR3nt: TGTGCCATCAGTGAGTCTGTAGGACAGGGATCGGGTCCAGATACGCAGTATTTT
j_gene: TRBJ1-2; v_gene: TRBV11-2; d_gene: TRBD1; abundance: few; CDR3aa: CASSPTTGEGYTF; CDR3nt: TGTGCCAGCAGCCCAACAACAGGGGAAGGCTACACCTTC
j_gene: TRBJ2-3; v_gene: TRBV5-1; d_gene: TRBD2; abundance: once; CDR3aa: CASSGGTSGSTDTQYF; CDR3nt: TGCGCCAGCAGCGGCGGGACTAGCGGTAGCACAGATACGCAGTATTTT
j_gene: TRBJ1-1; v_gene: TRBV19; d_gene: .; abundance: .; CDR3aa: CASSSRVNTEAFF; CDR3nt: TGTGCCAGTAGCTCCAGGGTGAACACTGAAGCTTTCTTT
j_gene: TRBJ1-2; v_gene: TRBV21-1; d_gene: .; abundance: .; CDR3aa: CASSKAPLGYTF; CDR3nt: TGTGCCAGCAGCAAAGCACCCCTAGGCTACACCTTC
j_gene: TRBJ1-4; v_gene: TRBV10-3; d_gene: TRBD1; abundance: once; CDR3aa: CAISDPGQGHEKLFF; CDR3nt: TGTGCCATCAGTGACCCGGGACAGGGGCACGAAAAACTGTTTTTT
j_gene: TRBJ2-2; v_gene: TRBV7-2; d_gene: .; abundance: .; CDR3aa: CASSSGEPIGELFF; CDR3nt: TGTGCCAGCAGCTCCGGGGAACCCATCGGGGAGCTGTTTTTT
j_gene: TRBJ2-7; v_gene: TRBV2; d_gene: .; abundance: few; CDR3aa: CASNRLAYEQYF; CDR3nt: TGTGCCAGCAATAGGCTAGCCTACGAGCAGTACTTC
j_gene: TRBJ2-3; v_gene: TRBV12-3/TRBV12-4; d_gene: .; abundance: .; CDR3aa: CASSPPGNTQYF; CDR3nt: TGTGCCAGCAGTCCCCCGGGAAATACGCAGTATTTT
j_gene: TRBJ2-5; v_gene: TRBV6-5; d_gene: TRBD1; abundance: .; CDR3aa: CASGTGGGQETQYF; CDR3nt: TGTGCCAGCGGGACAGGGGGCGGACAAGAGACCCAGTACTTC
j_gene: TRBJ1-3; v_gene: TRBV5-1; d_gene: .; abundance: .; CDR3aa: CASSSSQQGHSGNTIYF; CDR3nt: TGCGCCAGCAGCTCAAGTCAACAGGGTCACTCTGGAAACACCATATATTTT
j_gene: TRBJ2-7; v_gene: TRBV30; d_gene: TRBD1; abundance: .; CDR3aa: CAWTFESGTGYEQYF; CDR3nt: TGTGCCTGGACTTTCGAATCCGGGACAGGGTACGAGCAGTACTTC
j_gene: TRBJ1-4; v_gene: TRBV7-8; d_gene: TRBD1; abundance: .; CDR3aa: CASSFWDRPNEKLFF; CDR3nt: TGTGCCAGCAGCTTCTGGGACAGGCCTAATGAAAAACTGTTTTTT
j_gene: TRBJ2-5; v_gene: TRBV29-1; d_gene: TRBD2; abundance: .; CDR3aa: CSVLRAGELETQYF; CDR3nt: TGCAGCGTTCTCCGAGCGGGGGAGTTAGAGACCCAGTACTTC
j_gene: TRBJ1-3; v_gene: TRBV10-3; d_gene: .; abundance: .; CDR3aa: CAISESSQGNSGNTIYF; CDR3nt: TGTGCCATCAGTGAGTCGAGTCAGGGGAACTCTGGAAACACCATATATTTT
j_gene: TRBJ2-1; v_gene: TRBV6-5; d_gene: .; abundance: .; CDR3aa: CASRAGTGDNEQFF; CDR3nt: TGTGCCAGCAGGGCCGGGACTGGAGACAATGAGCAGTTCTTC
j_gene: TRBJ2-7; v_gene: TRBV6-5; d_gene: .; abundance: .; CDR3aa: CASSYRGSRQYEQYF; CDR3nt: TGTGCCAGCAGTTACAGGGGAAGCCGGCAGTACGAGCAGTACTTC